This TCR beta chain was sequenced for a study of cytomegalovirus exposure and HLA in healthy donors. Study-level points and caveats: Rare TCR sequences dominated, though some public TCRs recurred in many donors. Reports showed the classifier diagnosing cytomegalovirus status with high specificity and sensitivity.

Looked up from germline, CDR1 is KGHSH and CDR2 is LQKENI. The V gene end was trimmed by 4 bases and the J gene end by 4 bases; junction bases not matched to a gene: 3. The CDR3 contains 13 residues. The data were produced by immunoSEQ multiplex PCR, yet TCRdb's version contains in-frame clones alone and is incomplete. The table includes about 98,000 clones, about 88% detected once. Points on this clone: Its antigen is unknown.

V gene TRBV18 combines with J gene TRBJ2-5; 7 bases line up with TRBD1. The clonotype was recovered from a man younger than 30 in good health and CMV-seropositive. Material for sequencing was PBMCs. CDR3 sequence: CASSLYRGETQYF. CDR3 sequence (DNA): TGTGCCAGCTCACTTTACAGGGGAGAGACCCAGTACTTC.